This is a list of T cell receptor beta chains from one sample in a study of graft-versus-host responses after intestinal transplantation. Assay used: immunoSEQ multiplex PCR; TCRdb lists only in-frame clones, some missing. The top ten hold less than 0.1% of the sample, which has 80,000 to 85,000 clones, 75% to 95% seen once. These receptors lack a known antigen. Sequencing used unstimulated CD4+ T cells sorted from spleen or lymph node cells, obtained before intestinal transplant. Receptors were obtained from a human donor who received an intestinal transplant. The CDR3 runs from the conserved cysteine through the conserved F or W. Only some rows state a clone size, as once, few, many or a class for expanded clones.

-,TRBJ2-5,TRBV20-1,CSASSETQYF
-,TRBJ1-2,TRBV7-9,CASSLGLDGYTF
-,TRBJ2-3,TRBV7-2,CASSSLLAGQYF
-,TRBJ2-2,TRBV5-1,CASSPEGQITGELFF
-,TRBJ1-1,TRBV19,CASSIVRGKAFF
-,TRBJ2-7,TRBV19,CASSISPGQGYEQYF
-,TRBJ1-2,TRBV11-2,CASSLEAGEGYGYTF
-,-,TRBV18,CASSSNRDSNTYEQYF
-,TRBJ1-5,TRBV19,CASSIMAGGDQPQHF
-,TRBJ2-7,TRBV7-9,CASSYGPGQGSYEQYF
-,TRBJ1-4,TRBV19,CASSTARGNEKLFF
-,TRBJ1-1,TRBV7-2,CASSLLSDLAEAFF
-,TRBJ1-3,TRBV7-9,CASSPRQGSSGNTIYF
-,TRBJ2-7,TRBV6-1,CASRQGAAYEQYF
-,TRBJ2-7,TRBV4-3,CASSQDTSGVGGSLGEQYF
-,TRBJ2-4,TRBV11-3,CASSRVTKGRDIQYF
once,TRBJ1-2,TRBV30,CAWREAGRLYGYTF
-,TRBJ1-5,TRBV18,CASSPEVVGGTPQHF
-,TRBJ2-5,TRBV5-1,CASSSQAGAGRETQYF
-,TRBJ2-7,TRBV6-6,CASTAADRAPYEQYF
-,TRBJ1-4,TRBV30,CAWAGQNLNEKLFF
-,TRBJ2-3,TRBV29-1,CSVFQGTDTQYF
once,TRBJ2-3,TRBV7-2,CASLLAGGADTQYF
-,TRBJ1-2,TRBV4-1,CASSRGAGYGYTF
-,TRBJ2-5,TRBV4-1,CASSQGGSGVQETQYF
-,TRBJ2-7,TRBV9,CASSVAEGTPYEQYF
-,TRBJ2-1,TRBV9,CASSPASPSYNEQFF
-,TRBJ1-1,TRBV5-8,CASSRGTGVGAEAFF
few,TRBJ2-3,TRBV2,CASSASRVRNTQYF
-,TRBJ2-7,TRBV4-3,CASSQEGADSYEQYF
-,TRBJ1-2,TRBV6-1,CASSESRVDYGYTF
few,TRBJ1-3,TRBV2,CASRRTGSGNTIYF
-,TRBJ1-1,TRBV6-1,CASSVFQGAAEAFF
-,TRBJ2-6,TRBV5-1,CASSPRWDRGISGANVLTF
-,TRBJ2-1,TRBV7-7,CASSPRTDLNEQFF
-,TRBJ1-1,TRBV5-1,CASSLRGTGGRNTEAFF
-,TRBJ1-1,TRBV7-2,CASSPQTGGLNTEAFF
once,TRBJ1-2,TRBV5-6,CASSFEGQGAVGYTF
-,TRBJ2-1,TRBV9,CASSGALNGEQFF
-,TRBJ2-5,TRBV19,CASSINRGLGETQYF
-,TRBJ2-2,TRBV10-2,CASRLAGANTGELFF
once,TRBJ2-3,TRBV10-3,CAISESLASGRYF
-,TRBJ1-1,TRBV6-5,CASSKLRGMNTEAFF
-,TRBJ2-7,TRBV29-1,CSVRAGTYEQYF
-,TRBJ2-3,TRBV29-1,CSVEMGRTTDTQYF
-,TRBJ2-2,TRBV18,CASSPTGGNTGELFF
-,TRBJ1-3,TRBV5-4,CASSPGQGAFSGNTIYF
-,TRBJ2-7,TRBV27,CASRAGFFSYEQYF
-,TRBJ1-5,TRBV7-2,CASSLTTAGGHQPQHF
-,TRBJ1-2,TRBV25-1,CASSVGQGYGYTF
-,TRBJ2-7,TRBV18,CASSPQSGTSGYEQYF
-,TRBJ2-7,TRBV6-6,CASSRLHHTGTNEQYF
few,TRBJ1-6,TRBV6-5,CASTPDRGSSPLHF
-,TRBJ2-7,TRBV5-4,CASSPSSTYEQYF
-,TRBJ1-3,TRBV7-2,CASSPDRGLQGNTIYF